These 16 T cell receptor beta chains originate from one sample sequenced in a study of blood T cell repertoires in COVID-19. Sequenced by immunoSEQ multiplex PCR; TCRdb stores in-frame clones only, minus some. The sample shows about 320,000 clones, roughly 89% of them seen only once. The sequenced sample was PBMCs or T cells enriched from blood (not recorded which). These receptors all come from a young woman who had recovered from COVID-19.

The chain links TRBV27 to TRBJ1-6; TRBD1 matches at 7 bases. This CDR3 region has 14 residues. Germline assignment: CDR1 MNHEY and CDR2 SMNVEV (reference sequence). V lost 6 bases and J lost 8; bases outside the gene matches: 7. CDR3 in DNA: TGTGCCAGCAGCCAGACAGGGTCTTATTCACCCCTCCACTTT. It is translated as CASSQTGSYSPLHF.

The chain combines TRBV7-2 with TRBJ1-5; a possible D gene is TRBD1 (5 bases). The V gene lost 3 bases and the J gene lost 7 bases, with 19 bases spanning the gap. The CDR3 is 16 amino acids. The germline V gene has CDR1 SGHTA and CDR2 FQGNSA. The CDR3 loop reads CASSLGFTGIGQPQHF. DNA for the CDR3: TGTGCCAGCAGCTTGGGATTTACAGGTATAGGACAGCCCCAGCATTTT.

The chain is built from TRBV19 and TRBJ1-6; 7 bases are a match to TRBD1. The CDR3 consists of 14 residues. Germline-derived CDR1 and CDR2 are LNHDA and SQIVND (reference sequence). With V trimmed by 6 bases and J by 10 bases, 9 bases remained unmatched. The CDR3: CASSPTGSYSPLHF. Written as DNA, the CDR3 is TGTGCCAGTAGCCCGACAGGGTCCTACTCACCCCTCCACTTT. Supplemented by reference TRBV19 and TRBJ1-6, the full variable domain reads DGGITQSPKYLFRKEGQNVTLSCEQNLNHDAMYWYRQDPGQGLRLIYYSQIVNDFQKGDIAEGYSVSREKKESFPLTVTSAQKNPTAFYLCASSPTGSYSPLHFGNGTRLTVT.

The chain has TRBV19 and TRBJ2-7, with TRBD1 matching 7 bases. The trim removed 5 bases at V and 3 bases at J, leaving 4 bases unmatched. Looked up from germline, CDR1 is LNHDA and CDR2 is SQIVND (reference sequence). This CDR3 is built from 13 residues. CDR3 sequence: CASSPQGNYEQYF. The CDR3 DNA follows: TGTGCCAGTAGTCCACAGGGGAACTACGAGCAGTACTTC. Using reference TRBV19 and TRBJ2-7 for the parts outside the CDR3, the full variable domain is DGGITQSPKYLFRKEGQNVTLSCEQNLNHDAMYWYRQDPGQGLRLIYYSQIVNDFQKGDIAEGYSVSREKKESFPLTVTSAQKNPTAFYLCASSPQGNYEQYFGPGTRLTVT.

The V gene is TRBV28, the J gene TRBJ1-5, with D perhaps matching TRBD1 (6 bases). Germline V gives CDR1 MDHEN, CDR2 SYDVKM. The CDR3 is 15 residues long. Trimming pared 6 bases from V and 4 bases from J, leaving 16 bases between. CDR3 DNA sequence: TGTGCCAGCAGCCACGACAGGTGGGGGAATCAGCCCCAGCATTTT. Translation: CASSHDRWGNQPQHF.

This rearrangement joins TRBV5-1 to TRBJ1-1; D not resolved. CDR1 is SGHRS, CDR2 YFSETQ, per germline. This CDR3 contains 15 residues. V dropped 5 bases and J dropped 7 bases, with 21 bases sitting between them. The DNA for the CDR3 is TGCGCCAGCAGTCGCGGGGAGGCCGCTTATGGTGAAGCTTTCTTT. Protein product: CASSRGEAAYGEAFF.

The V gene is TRBV13, the J gene TRBJ2-2, with unresolved D. With 0 bases removed from V and 2 bases from J, the gap between germline ends came to 7 bases. The CDR3 is 15 amino acids. Germline V gene data show CDR1 as PRHDT and CDR2 as FYEKMQ (reference sequence). Here the CDR3 reads CASSLGQFNTGELFF. The CDR3 nucleotides read TGTGCCAGCAGCTTAGGACAGTTCAACACCGGGGAGCTGTTTTTT. The variable domain in full, completed from reference TRBV13 and TRBJ2-2, reads AAGVIQSPRHLIKEKRETATLKCYPIPRHDTVYWYQQGPGQDPQFLISFYEKMQSDKGSIPDRFSAQQFSDYHSELNMSSLELGDSALYFCASSLGQFNTGELFFGEGSRLTVL.

The chain links TRBV7-3 to TRBJ2-3; tentatively, D is TRBD2 (6 bases). The CDR3 totals 15 residues. Germline V gives CDR1 SGHTA, CDR2 FQGTGA. The V end was cut by 5 bases, the J end by 4 bases, with 16 bases between. CDR3 nucleotide sequence: TGTGCCAGCAGCATCGGGGGTCCGGGGGCAGATACGCAGTATTTT. Translation: CASSIGGPGADTQYF.

This rearrangement joins TRBV4-3 to TRBJ2-7; 10 bases align to TRBD2. CDR1 and CDR2 (germline): LGHNA, YSLEER. V dropped 0 bases and J dropped 0; count of bases not matched to a gene: 14. The CDR3 length is 20 residues. The CDR3 region has the DNA TGCGCCAGCAGCCAAGACGTCCCGGGACTAGCGAAATACTACTCCTACGAGCAGTACTTC. Translated, it gives CASSQDVPGLAKYYSYEQYF.

The V call is TRBV5-4, the J call TRBJ2-7; 8 bases line up with TRBD1. CDR1 and CDR2 (germline): SGHNT, YYREEE (reference sequence). Germline trimming cut 5 bases from V and 1 base from J; bases unmatched to any gene: 8. The CDR3 length is 15 residues. DNA of the CDR3: TGTGCCAGCAGTCCGGACAGGGTAGTTTCCTACGAGCAGTACTTC. Translating gives CASSPDRVVSYEQYF.

This chain uses TRBV7-8 with TRBJ2-1; D is possibly TRBD1 (6 bases). Trimming removed 1 base at V and 6 bases at J, with 13 bases between. This CDR3 is built from 15 residues. Germline assignment: CDR1 SGHVS and CDR2 FQNEAQ. CDR3 bases: TGTGCCAGCAGCTTAGAAACAGGGCTGGGCAATGAGCAGTTCTTC. The encoded protein is CASSLETGLGNEQFF.

The chain carries TRBV14 and TRBJ2-1, with D possibly being TRBD2 (5 bases). The CDR3 runs to 17 residues. Deletions cut 3 bases from V and 1 base from J, with 16 bases between. Germline lookup yields CDR1 SGHDN and CDR2 FVKESK. CDR3 in DNA: TGTGCCAGCAGCCAGCGTCGGAGCGGTTTGTCCTACAATGAGCAGTTCTTC. This translates into CASSQRRSGLSYNEQFF.

The V gene is TRBV19, the J gene TRBJ2-7, with 7 bases aligning to TRBD1. Trimming removed 2 bases from V and 5 bases from J; junction bases left unmatched: 6. The CDR3 loop spans 14 amino acids. The germline V gene has CDR1 LNHDA and CDR2 SQIVND (reference sequence). The CDR3 here is CASSIYGTDDEQYF. The CDR3 DNA sequence: TGTGCCAGTAGTATATATGGGACAGATGACGAGCAGTACTTC.

The chain is built from TRBV5-6 and TRBJ1-3, with TRBD1 matching over 7 bases. The germline CDR1 and CDR2 sequences are SGHDT and YYEEEE. This CDR3 region has 15 residues. The J segment lost 4 bases and the V segment lost 0 bases, leaving 4 bases of the junction unmatched. The chain's CDR3 is CASSLDDRVGNTIYF. The CDR3 DNA reads TGTGCCAGCAGCTTGGACGACAGGGTCGGAAACACCATATATTTT.

V usage is TRBV30 and J usage is TRBJ2-7, with 13 bases aligning to TRBD2. The CDR3 has 23 amino acids. Losses at the gene ends were 1 base for V and 0 bases for J; bases not matched to a gene: 24. Germline V gene data show CDR1 as GTSNPN and CDR2 as SVGIG (reference sequence). The CDR3 region has the DNA TGTGCCTGGAGTGACCCCGATCAGGATCCGCGACTAGCGGGAGGAGTGCCCTCCTACGAGCAGTACTTC. Translating gives CAWSDPDQDPRLAGGVPSYEQYF.

Written as DNA, the CDR3 is TGTGCCAGTAGTTTCCGACAGGGAGGTGTGAACACTGAAGCTTTCTTT. This encodes CASSFRQGGVNTEAFF. The chain combines TRBV19 with TRBJ1-1, with TRBD1 identical over 7 bases. Trimming cost V 5 bases and J 0 bases; bases outside gene matches: 9. Germline V lookup: CDR1 LNHDA, CDR2 SQIVND (reference sequence). The CDR3 runs 16 residues.